One sample yielded the 21 T cell receptor beta chains listed below, sequenced in a study of cytomegalovirus exposure and HLA in healthy donors. In the PCR, 60 Vbeta and 13 Jbeta primers were used. Data came from immunoSEQ multiplex PCR; TCRdb stores just in-frame clones and leaves some out. The sample lists fewer than 150,000 clones; about three quarters were seen once. Sequenced input: PBMCs. Receptors were obtained from a human donor in good health.

The V gene is TRBV27, the J gene TRBJ2-7; D is perhaps TRBD2 (6 bases). CDR3 length: 15 residues. V was clipped by 2 bases and J by 4 bases, with 15 bases between them. In germline, CDR1 is MNHEY, CDR2 SMNVEV (reference sequence). The CDR3 here is CASSLMASAPYEQYF. The DNA of the CDR3 is TGTGCCAGCAGTTTAATGGCTAGCGCACCGTACGAGCAGTACTTC.

This rearrangement joins TRBV29-1 to TRBJ2-5; TRBD1 might be the D (5 bases). The J call could be wrong; TRBJ2-7 is a better fit for the DNA end. The length of the CDR3 is 12 residues. Germline lookup yields CDR1 SQVTM and CDR2 ANQGSEA. The DNA of the CDR3 is TGCAGCGTTTCAGGGCCTTCCTACGAGCAGTACTTC. Its translation is CSVSGPSYEQYF.

Comment on this clone: The sample contains more than one DNA sequence encoding this CDR3. J is TRBJ2-5 and V is TRBV30; D possibly corresponds to TRBD2 (6 bases). Deletions cut 3 bases from V and 4 bases from J, with 12 bases between. The CDR3 has 13 amino acids. The germline gives CDR1 GTSNPN, CDR2 SVGIG (reference sequence). CDR3 in amino acids: CAWSLGGRETQYF. The CDR3 DNA reads TGTGCCTGGAGCCTTGGGGGGAGAGAGACCCAGTACTTC. The whole variable domain, remainder taken from reference TRBV30 and TRBJ2-5, is SQTIHQWPATLVQPVGSPLSLECTVEGTSNPNLYWYRQAAGRGLQLLFYSVGIGQISSEVPQNLSASRPQDRQFILSSKKLLLSDSGFYLCAWSLGGRETQYFGPGTRLLVL.

In DNA, the CDR3 is TGTGCCAGTAGTACCGGGACAGGGTATGAAGCTTTCTTT. Its protein product is CASSTGTGYEAFF. J is TRBJ1-1 and V is TRBV19; TRBD1 matches at 9 bases. Germline CDR1 and CDR2: LNHDA and SQIVND (reference sequence). CDR3 length equals 13 residues. Trimming removed 4 bases from V and 7 bases from J; junction bases left unmatched: 4.

The gene calls are TRBV10-3 and TRBJ2-7; 7 nucleotides agree with TRBD1. Germline-derived CDR1 and CDR2 are ENHRY and SYGVKD. V gave up 7 bases and J gave up 1 base; unmatched junction bases: 10. The CDR3 totals 15 residues. The CDR3 DNA sequence: TGTGCCATCATTATAGACAGGGCCATTTCCTACGAGCAGTACTTC. It codes for CAIIIDRAISYEQYF.

In this sample, this clone turned up a few times. The chain uses TRBV9 and TRBJ2-1, with 10 positions matching TRBD2. The germline V gene has CDR1 SGDLS and CDR2 YYNGEE. The CDR3 is 16 amino acids. With 4 bases clipped from V and 3 bases from J, the junction kept 7 bases outside the gene matches. In DNA, the CDR3 is TGTGCCAGCAGCAGATTAGCGGGAGGTTACTACAATGAGCAGTTCTTC. Its translation: CASSRLAGGYYNEQFF.

The chain joins TRBV5-6 to TRBJ1-2; D gene unclear. This CDR3 has 13 amino acids. Germline CDR1 and CDR2: SGHDT and YYEEEE. V was cut by 4 bases and J by 0 bases, with 7 bases left in between. The CDR3 protein is CASSPRANYGYTF. CDR3 DNA sequence: TGTGCCAGCAGCCCGCGAGCTAACTATGGCTACACCTTC.

The chain uses TRBV6-6 and TRBJ2-1; 7 bases map to TRBD2. The germline V gene encodes CDR1 MNHNY and CDR2 SVGAGI (reference sequence). CDR3 length: 12 amino acids. V dropped 6 bases and J dropped 10; count of bases not matched to a gene: 6. The CDR3 coding sequence is TGTGCCAGCAGCTACCCTAGCGGCGAGCAGTTCTTC. Amino acid sequence: CASSYPSGEQFF.

V and J are TRBV7-8 and TRBJ2-7; the match to TRBD2 covers 8 bases. Germline loops: CDR1 SGHVS, CDR2 FQNEAQ. The junction had 3 bases not matched to a gene; V was cut back by 1 base and J by 4 bases. CDR3 size: 14 residues. CDR3 sequence: CASSLGAGGYEQYF. CDR3 DNA sequence: TGTGCCAGCAGCTTAGGTGCGGGAGGATACGAGCAGTACTTC.

This clone was detected once. For the CDR3, the DNA is TGTGCCAGCAGCTTCGAGACACACTATGGCTACACCTTC. This sequence encodes CASSFETHYGYTF. The V gene is TRBV7-9, the J gene TRBJ1-2; D gene uncertain. Germline V gene data show CDR1 as SEHNR and CDR2 as FQNEAQ (reference sequence). Trimming took 3 bases from V and 3 from J, leaving 8 bases between them. The CDR3 totals 13 residues. The full variable domain, completed using reference TRBV7-9 and TRBJ1-2, is DTGVSQNPRHKITKRGQNVTFRCDPISEHNRLYWYRQTLGQGPEFLTYFQNEAQLEKSRLLSDRFSAERPKGSFSTLEIQRTEQGDSAMYLCASSFETHYGYTFGSGTRLTVV.

The chain is built from TRBV6-6 and TRBJ1-2; unclear D gene. V lost 6 bases and J lost 4, with 18 bases in between. Germline-derived CDR1 and CDR2 are MNHNY and SVGAGI (reference sequence). The CDR3 runs 15 residues. DNA for the CDR3: TGTGCCAGCAGAATGGATTCAACTCGGGGCTATGGCTACACCTTC. It specifies CASRMDSTRGYGYTF.

The chain has TRBV6-1 and TRBJ1-6; D is ambiguous. Looked up from germline, CDR1 is MNHNS and CDR2 is SASEGT. V lost 6 bases and J 2 bases, leaving 11 bases between the germline ends. The CDR3 extends over 15 amino acids. The CDR3 is CASSRGGPYNSPLHF. As DNA, the CDR3 is TGTGCCAGCAGCCGGGGAGGCCCCTATAATTCACCCCTCCACTTT.

This chain connects TRBV6-1 to TRBJ2-7; TRBD1 matches 12 bases. The junction had 9 bases not matched to a gene; V was cut back by 5 bases and J by 7 bases. This CDR3 has 15 amino acids. CDR1 and CDR2 (germline): MNHNS, SASEGT. The CDR3 loop reads CASSQPGQGADEQYF. The CDR3 DNA follows: TGTGCCAGCAGTCAGCCGGGACAGGGGGCAGATGAGCAGTACTTC.

The V call is TRBV4-2, the J call TRBJ2-2, with 7 bases that match TRBD2. Germline V gene sequence: CDR1 LGHNA, CDR2 YNFKEQ. Trimming cost V 1 base and J 5 bases; bases outside gene matches: 4. CDR3 length: 15 amino acids. CDR3 in DNA: TGTGCCAGCAGCCAAGCTAGCGGAATAACCGGGGAGCTGTTTTTT. It encodes CASSQASGITGELFF.

The chain employs TRBV7-6 and TRBJ2-5, with D perhaps TRBD1 (6 bases). The CDR3 extends over 16 amino acids. Trimming left V 1 base short and J 0 bases short, with 12 bases between. Germline V gives CDR1 SGHVS, CDR2 FNYEAQ. CDR3 DNA: TGTGCCAGCAGCTTAGGACAGGTCGTGTACCAAGAGACCCAGTACTTC. Protein: CASSLGQVVYQETQYF.

The V and J genes are TRBV11-2 and TRBJ2-7; unclear D gene. The CDR3 has 14 amino acids. Between the trimmed V and J ends, which lost 1 base and 2 bases, there was a span of 9 bases. Germline V gene lookup returns CDR1 SGHAT and CDR2 FQNNGV. CDR3 nucleotide sequence: TGTGCCAGCAGCTTAGCGGTCCATCCCTACGAGCAGTACTTC. Amino acid sequence: CASSLAVHPYEQYF.

This clone was recorded only once. The chain is built from TRBV2 and TRBJ2-1, with D perhaps TRBD2 (6 bases). CDR3 length equals 12 residues. CDR1 is SNHLY, CDR2 FYNNEI, per germline. Trimming cost V 6 bases and J 7 bases, with 10 bases left between them. The CDR3 protein is CASRRRENEQFF. The CDR3 coding sequence is TGTGCCAGCAGGCGGAGGGAGAATGAGCAGTTCTTC.

This clone came up a few times. In DNA form, the CDR3 reads TGTGCCAGCAGTGAATTCTCAGCCCTACTGGAGCAGTACTTC. Protein: CASSEFSALLEQYF. The chain carries TRBV2 and TRBJ2-5; D not resolved. CDR3 length: 14 residues. Trimming removed 2 bases at V and 11 bases at J, with 18 bases between. The germline V gene encodes CDR1 SNHLY and CDR2 FYNNEI. Full variable domain (missing parts from reference TRBV2 and TRBJ2-5): EPEVTQTPSHQVTQMGQEVILRCVPISNHLYFYWYRQILGQKVEFLVSFYNNEISEKSEIFDDQFSVERPDGSNFTLKIRSTKLEDSAMYFCASSEFSALLEQYFGPGTRLLVL.

This rearrangement joins TRBV7-9 to TRBJ1-1; D gene unclear. V was clipped by 1 base and J by 0 bases, with 6 bases between them. CDR3 length: 14 residues. The germline V gene encodes CDR1 SEHNR and CDR2 FQNEAQ (reference sequence). CDR3 loop: CASSLGGLNTEAFF. The DNA of the CDR3 is TGTGCCAGCAGCTTAGGCGGATTGAACACTGAAGCTTTCTTT. Combining the CDR3 with reference TRBV7-9 and TRBJ1-1 gives the whole variable domain DTGVSQNPRHKITKRGQNVTFRCDPISEHNRLYWYRQTLGQGPEFLTYFQNEAQLEKSRLLSDRFSAERPKGSFSTLEIQRTEQGDSAMYLCASSLGGLNTEAFFGQGTRLTVV.

J is TRBJ2-3 and V is TRBV5-4; possible D gene TRBD2, 5 bases. The V and J ends lost 0 bases and 1 base respectively, with 9 bases between them. This CDR3 has 15 residues. Germline V gene lookup returns CDR1 SGHNT and CDR2 YYREEE (reference sequence). This CDR3 reads CASSLGRAGTDTQYF. CDR3 DNA sequence: TGTGCCAGCAGCTTGGGCCGAGCGGGCACAGATACGCAGTATTTT.

The gene calls are TRBV27 and TRBJ2-1; D perhaps matches TRBD2 (6 bases). The ends were cut back, 6 bases at V and 10 bases at J, with 10 bases in the middle. Germline V CDR1 and CDR2: MNHEY, SMNVEV (reference sequence). The CDR3 sequence is 11 residues long. The CDR3 region is CASRGGWEQFF. The DNA for the CDR3 is TGTGCCAGCAGGGGGGGTTGGGAGCAGTTCTTC.